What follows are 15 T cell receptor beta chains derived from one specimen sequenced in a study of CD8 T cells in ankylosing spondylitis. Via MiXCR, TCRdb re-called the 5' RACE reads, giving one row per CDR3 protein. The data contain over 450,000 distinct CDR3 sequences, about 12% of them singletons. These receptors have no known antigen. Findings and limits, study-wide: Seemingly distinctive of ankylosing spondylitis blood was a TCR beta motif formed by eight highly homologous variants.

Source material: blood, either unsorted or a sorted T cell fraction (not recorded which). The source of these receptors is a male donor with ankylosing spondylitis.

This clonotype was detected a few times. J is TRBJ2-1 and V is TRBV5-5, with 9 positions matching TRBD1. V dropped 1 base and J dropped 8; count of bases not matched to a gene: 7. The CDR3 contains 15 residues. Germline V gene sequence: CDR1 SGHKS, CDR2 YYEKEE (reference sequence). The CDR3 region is CASSLYRGLVDEQFF. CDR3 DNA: TGTGCCAGCAGCTTGTACAGGGGGCTTGTTGATGAGCAGTTCTTC.

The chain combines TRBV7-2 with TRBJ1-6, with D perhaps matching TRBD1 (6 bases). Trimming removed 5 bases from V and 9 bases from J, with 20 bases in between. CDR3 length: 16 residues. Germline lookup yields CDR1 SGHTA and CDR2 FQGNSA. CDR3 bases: TGTGCCAGCAGCCCCAACGCGGGGGGCTGGGGTTCACCCCTCCACTTT. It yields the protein CASSPNAGGWGSPLHF.

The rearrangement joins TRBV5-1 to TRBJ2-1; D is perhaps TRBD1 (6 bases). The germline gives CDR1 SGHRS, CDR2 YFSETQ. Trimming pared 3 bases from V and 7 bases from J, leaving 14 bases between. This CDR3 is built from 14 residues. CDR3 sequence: CASSWSTGLNEQFF. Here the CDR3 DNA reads TGCGCCAGCAGCTGGAGCACAGGGTTGAATGAGCAGTTCTTC.

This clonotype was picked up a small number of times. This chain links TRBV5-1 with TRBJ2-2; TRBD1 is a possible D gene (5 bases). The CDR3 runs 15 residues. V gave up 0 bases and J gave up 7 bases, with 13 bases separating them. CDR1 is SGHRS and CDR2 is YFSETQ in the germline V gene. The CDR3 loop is CASSLGLRAGGELFF. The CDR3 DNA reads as TGCGCCAGCAGCTTGGGTCTCAGGGCCGGCGGGGAGCTGTTTTTT.

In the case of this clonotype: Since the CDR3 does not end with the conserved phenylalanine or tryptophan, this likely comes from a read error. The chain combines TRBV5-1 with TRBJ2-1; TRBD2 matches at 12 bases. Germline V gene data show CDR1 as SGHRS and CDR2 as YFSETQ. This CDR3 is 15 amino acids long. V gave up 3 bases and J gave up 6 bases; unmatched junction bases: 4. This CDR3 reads CASSSGLAGGNEQFL. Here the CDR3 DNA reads TGCGCCAGCAGCTCGGGACTAGCGGGCGGCAATGAGCAGTTCCTC.

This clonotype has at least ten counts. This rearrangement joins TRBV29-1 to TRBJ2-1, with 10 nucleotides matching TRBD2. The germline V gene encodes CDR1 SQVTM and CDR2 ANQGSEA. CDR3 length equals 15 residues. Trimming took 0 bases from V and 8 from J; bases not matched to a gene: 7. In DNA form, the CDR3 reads TGCAGCGTTGAAGAGCCCAGCGGGGGGGGAGATGAGCAGTTCTTC. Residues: CSVEEPSGGGDEQFF.

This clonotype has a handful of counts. The CDR3 DNA reads as TGTGCCAGCAGCCAAGGATTTCGGGCTAGCTCCTACAATGAGCAGTTCTTC. Amino acids: CASSQGFRASSYNEQFF. The chain has TRBV3-1 and TRBJ2-1, with D uncertain. This CDR3 region has 17 residues. Germline V gene lookup returns CDR1 LGHDT and CDR2 YNNKEL (reference sequence). Deletions cut 1 base from V and 0 bases from J, with 13 bases between.

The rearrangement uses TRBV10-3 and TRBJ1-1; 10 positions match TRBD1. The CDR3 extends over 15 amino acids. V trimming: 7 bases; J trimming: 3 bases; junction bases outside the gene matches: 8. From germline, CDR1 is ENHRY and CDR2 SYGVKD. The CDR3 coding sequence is TGTGCCATCAATACACCGGGACAGGGGCACACTGAAGCTTTCTTT. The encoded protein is CAINTPGQGHTEAFF.

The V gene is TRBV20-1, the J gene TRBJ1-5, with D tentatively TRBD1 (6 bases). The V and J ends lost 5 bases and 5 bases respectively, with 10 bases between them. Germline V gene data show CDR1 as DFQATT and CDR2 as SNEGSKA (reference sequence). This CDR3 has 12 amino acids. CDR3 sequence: CSAAGDYQPQHF. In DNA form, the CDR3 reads TGCAGTGCTGCAGGGGATTATCAGCCCCAGCATTTT.

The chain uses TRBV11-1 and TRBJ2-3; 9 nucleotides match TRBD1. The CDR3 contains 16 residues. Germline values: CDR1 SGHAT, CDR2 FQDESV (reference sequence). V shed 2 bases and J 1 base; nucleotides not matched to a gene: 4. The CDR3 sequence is CASSLRGDRGTDTQYF. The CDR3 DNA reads TGTGCCAGCAGCTTAAGGGGGGACAGGGGCACAGATACGCAGTATTTT.

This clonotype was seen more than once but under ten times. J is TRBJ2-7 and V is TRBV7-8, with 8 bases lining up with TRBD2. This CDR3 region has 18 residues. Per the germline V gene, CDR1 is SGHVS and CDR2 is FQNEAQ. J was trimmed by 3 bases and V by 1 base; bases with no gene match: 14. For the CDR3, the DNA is TGTGCCAGCAGCTTAGTAGTAGGAAGCGGGGGACCTCTCTACGAGCAGTACGTC. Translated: CASSLVVGSGGPLYEQYV.

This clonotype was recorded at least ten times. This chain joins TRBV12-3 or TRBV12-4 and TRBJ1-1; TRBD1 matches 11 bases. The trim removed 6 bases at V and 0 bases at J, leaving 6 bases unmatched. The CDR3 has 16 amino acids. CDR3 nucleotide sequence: TGTGCCAGCAGCTGGGGACAGGGGGACTTGAACACTGAAGCTTTCTTT. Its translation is CASSWGQGDLNTEAFF.

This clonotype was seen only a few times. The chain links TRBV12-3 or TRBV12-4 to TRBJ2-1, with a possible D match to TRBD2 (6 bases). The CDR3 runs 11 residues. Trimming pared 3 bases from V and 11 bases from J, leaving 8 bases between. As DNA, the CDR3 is TGTGCCAGCAGTTTTGCGGGAAAGCAGTTCTTC. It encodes CASSFAGKQFF.

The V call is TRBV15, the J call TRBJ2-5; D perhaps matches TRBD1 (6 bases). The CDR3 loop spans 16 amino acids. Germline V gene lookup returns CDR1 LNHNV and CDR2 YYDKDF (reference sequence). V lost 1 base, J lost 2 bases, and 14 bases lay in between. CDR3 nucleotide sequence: TGTGCCACCAGCAGAGGGGTACAGGGTCTTCAAGAGACCCAGTACTTC. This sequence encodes CATSRGVQGLQETQYF.

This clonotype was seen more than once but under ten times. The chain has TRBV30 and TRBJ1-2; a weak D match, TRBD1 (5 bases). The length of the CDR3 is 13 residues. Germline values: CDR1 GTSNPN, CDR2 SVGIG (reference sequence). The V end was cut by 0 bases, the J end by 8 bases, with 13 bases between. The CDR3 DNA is TGTGCCTGGAGTGTCTCGCAGGGCCCGGGCTACACCTTC. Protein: CAWSVSQGPGYTF.